The 25 T cell receptor beta chains presented below share a single source sample, sequenced in a study of PD-1 blockade in mismatch repair-deficient tumors. This table comes from immunoSEQ multiplex PCR, and its TCRdb copy is limited to in-frame clones, with some not included. The data show around 48,000 clones, around 80% seen once. The specimen comprised peripheral blood, sampled 4 weeks after starting pembrolizumab. Source of these receptors: an adult with mismatch repair-deficient cancer.

This chain uses TRBV5-1 with TRBJ2-7; tentatively, D is TRBD1 or TRBD2 (6 bases each). This CDR3 is 15 amino acids long. V was cut by 1 base and J by 6 bases, with 17 bases left in between. Germline V gene lookup returns CDR1 SGHRS and CDR2 YFSETQ. CDR3 DNA: TGCGCCAGCAGCTTGAGGGCGGGAACAGGGACCGAGCAGTACTTC. This translates into CASSLRAGTGTEQYF.

This clone was found a few times. The chain uses TRBV5-4 and TRBJ1-2; D remains ambiguous. The germline V gene has CDR1 SGHNT and CDR2 YYREEE (reference sequence). V shed 3 bases and J shed 6 bases, with 12 bases lying between them. The CDR3 spans 13 residues. The CDR3 sequence: CASSSPRADGYTF. CDR3 nucleotide sequence: TGTGCCAGCAGCTCCCCCCGGGCGGATGGCTACACCTTC. The full variable domain, rest sourced from reference TRBV5-4 and TRBJ1-2, is ETGVTQSPTHLIKTRGQQVTLRCSSQSGHNTVSWYQQALGQGPQFIFQYYREEENGRGNFPPRFSGLQFPNYSSELNVNALELDDSALYLCASSSPRADGYTFGSGTRLTVV.

This chain links TRBV7-2 with TRBJ2-7; TRBD1 might be the D (5 bases). Germline V gene data show CDR1 as SGHTA and CDR2 as FQGNSA. The V end lost 1 base, the J end lost 2 bases, and 12 bases lay between the germline ends. The length of the CDR3 is 15 residues. CDR3 in DNA: TGTGCCAGCAGCTTAGGGTCAGGGCGAACCTACGAGCAGTACTTC. This translates into CASSLGSGRTYEQYF.

The chain employs TRBV7-2 and TRBJ2-3; the D is unclear. This CDR3 region has 15 residues. Germline V lookup: CDR1 SGHTA, CDR2 FQGNSA. The V gene lost 4 bases and the J gene lost 0 bases, with 11 bases spanning the gap. The CDR3 DNA reads TGTGCCAGCAGCTCTCGTGAGACTAGCACAGATACGCAGTATTTT. Amino acids: CASSSRETSTDTQYF.

The V and J genes are TRBV11-1 and TRBJ2-5; a weak D match, TRBD2 (6 bases). The tail of the sequence fits TRBJ2-7 better, so the J call may be wrong. The CDR3 runs to 12 residues. Per germline, CDR1 SGHAT and CDR2 FQDESV (reference sequence). CDR3 amino acids: CASSSGDYEQYF. CDR3 DNA: TGTGCCAGCAGCTCGGGGGACTACGAGCAGTACTTC.

This chain uses TRBV6-5 with TRBJ1-2; D gene ambiguous. Germline V gene lookup returns CDR1 MNHEY and CDR2 SVGAGI. V dropped 6 bases and J dropped 0 bases, with 11 bases sitting between them. CDR3 size: 14 residues. The CDR3 sequence is CASSTLEANYGYTF. In nucleotides, the CDR3 is TGTGCCAGCAGCACCCTAGAAGCTAACTATGGCTACACCTTC.

This chain links TRBV29-1 with TRBJ1-1; the D gene is possibly TRBD1 (5 bases). From germline, CDR1 is SQVTM and CDR2 ANQGSEA. This CDR3 contains 12 residues. Trimming took off 6 bases at V and 3 bases at J, with 11 bases between the two ends. CDR3 sequence (DNA): TGCAGCGTCCAGGGCGACTACACTGAAGCTTTCTTT. Its translation: CSVQGDYTEAFF.

The chain links TRBV2 to TRBJ2-4, with D maybe TRBD2 (5 bases). The CDR3 covers 13 residues. CDR1 is SNHLY, CDR2 FYNNEI, per germline. The germline V and J ends were trimmed by 2 bases and 10 bases, with 12 bases remaining between them. DNA of the CDR3: TGTGCCAGCAGTGAAAGTTCTGAGGGTATTCAGTACTTC. Translated: CASSESSEGIQYF.

This sequence joins TRBV29-1 and TRBJ2-7; TRBD1 matches at 10 bases. Germline V gene lookup returns CDR1 SQVTM and CDR2 ANQGSEA. This CDR3 contains 13 residues. V gave up 6 bases and J gave up 5 bases; unmatched junction bases: 7. CDR3 region: CSVVPTGGHEQYF. In DNA form, the CDR3 reads TGCAGCGTCGTTCCGACAGGGGGCCACGAGCAGTACTTC.

The chain couples TRBV7-8 to TRBJ1-3, with a possible D match to TRBD1 (6 bases). Germline CDR1 SGHVS, CDR2 FQNEAQ. The CDR3 has 15 residues. V shed 5 bases and J shed 4 bases, with 15 bases lying between them. The CDR3 loop reads CASSPIQGSGNTIYF. CDR3 DNA: TGTGCCAGCAGCCCCATACAGGGATCCGGAAACACCATATATTTT. Using reference TRBV7-8 and TRBJ1-3 for the parts outside the CDR3, the full variable domain is GAGVSQSPRYKVAKRGQDVALRCDPISGHVSLFWYQQALGQGPEFLTYFQNEAQLDKSGLPSDRFFAERPEGSVSTLKIQRTQQEDSAVYLCASSPIQGSGNTIYFGEGSWLTVV.

The chain has TRBV27 and TRBJ2-1, with TRBD2 matching over 12 bases. This CDR3 comprises 16 residues. Per germline, CDR1 MNHEY and CDR2 SMNVEV (reference sequence). Unmatched junction bases numbered 9, after V lost 8 bases and J lost 4 bases. The CDR3 DNA is TGTGCCAGCGGGACTACTAGCGGGGGGTCTTACAATGAGCAGTTCTTC. Encoded protein: CASGTTSGGSYNEQFF.

The rearrangement links TRBV27 to TRBJ2-2; D is undetermined. CDR3 length: 16 amino acids. Trimming pared 6 bases from V and 5 bases from J, leaving 19 bases between. In germline, CDR1 is MNHEY, CDR2 SMNVEV (reference sequence). As DNA, the CDR3 is TGTGCCAGCAGCAAATTCGGGTCGATTGAGACCGGGGAGCTGTTTTTT. Translated, it gives CASSKFGSIETGELFF.

The genes are TRBV4-2 and TRBJ2-1; 8 bases agree with TRBD2. Trimming removed 3 bases from V and 6 bases from J; junction bases left unmatched: 4. The germline gives CDR1 LGHNA, CDR2 YNFKEQ. CDR3 length: 14 amino acids. The CDR3 region has the DNA TGTGCCAGCAGCCACCTTAGCGGGACCAATGAGCAGTTCTTC. Its translation is CASSHLSGTNEQFF.

The gene calls are TRBV6-1 and TRBJ2-1; 8 nucleotides align to TRBD2. The germline V gene has CDR1 MNHNS and CDR2 SASEGT. The CDR3 runs 15 residues. The ends lost 4 bases at V and 7 bases at J; junction bases unmatched: 9. The CDR3 sequence is CASSGRLAGSNEQFF. Here the CDR3 DNA reads TGTGCCAGCAGTGGTCGGCTAGCGGGTTCTAATGAGCAGTTCTTC.

This chain links TRBV6-6 with TRBJ2-7, with 7 nucleotides matching TRBD1. The V gene end was trimmed by 7 bases and the J gene end by 0 bases; junction bases not matched to a gene: 3. Germline V gene sequence: CDR1 MNHNY, CDR2 SVGAGI (reference sequence). The CDR3 runs 13 residues. The CDR3 reads CASNEGASYEQYF. The CDR3 DNA sequence: TGTGCCAGCAATGAGGGGGCCTCCTACGAGCAGTACTTC.

The V gene is TRBV6-6, the J gene TRBJ2-7, with unresolved D. The germline V and J ends were trimmed by 5 bases and 7 bases, with 9 bases remaining between them. The CDR3 contains 11 residues. CDR1 is MNHNY and CDR2 is SVGAGI in the germline V gene (reference sequence). CDR3 coding DNA: TGTGCCAGCAGTCCCCGTCGGGAGCAGTACTTC. Its protein is CASSPRREQYF.

This chain joins TRBV27 and TRBJ2-7, with D perhaps given as TRBD1 or TRBD2 (6 bases each). The CDR3 length is 15 residues. Germline values: CDR1 MNHEY, CDR2 SMNVEV (reference sequence). V lost 2 bases to trimming and J lost 1 base, with 12 bases between them. CDR3 nucleotides: TGTGCCAGCAGTTTAGGTGTAGGGGGGTCCTACGAGCAGTACTTC. It codes for CASSLGVGGSYEQYF.

This rearrangement joins TRBV5-1 to TRBJ2-2; D is ambiguous. This CDR3 comprises 14 residues. Germline assignment: CDR1 SGHRS and CDR2 YFSETQ. V was trimmed by 4 bases and J by 4 bases, leaving 11 bases between them. The CDR3 spells CASSPDRSTGELFF. The CDR3 bases are TGCGCCAGCAGCCCGGATAGGAGCACCGGGGAGCTGTTTTTT.

V usage is TRBV28 and J usage is TRBJ1-5, with D possibly being TRBD1 (6 bases). The CDR3 sequence is 14 residues long. Germline CDR1 reads MDHEN; CDR2 reads SYDVKM. V lost 8 bases to trimming and J lost 5 bases, with 16 bases between them. The CDR3 DNA reads TGTGCCAGCGGGCCGGGACACTTAGATCAGCCCCAGCATTTT. This translates into CASGPGHLDQPQHF.

The CDR3 bases are TGTGCCAGCAGCCTGACTAACTCCCGGGTTGAGAGCAATCAGCCCCAGCATTTT. It translates to CASSLTNSRVESNQPQHF. This rearrangement joins TRBV21-1 to TRBJ1-5. TRBV21-1 is labeled a pseudogene. This CDR3 region has 18 residues.

V and J are TRBV5-6 and TRBJ1-5; D possibly corresponds to TRBD1 (5 bases). In germline, CDR1 is SGHDT, CDR2 YYEEEE. This CDR3 spans 15 amino acids. Deletions cut 4 bases from V and 4 bases from J, with 15 bases between. CDR3 sequence: CASSTTARINQPQHF. As DNA, the CDR3 is TGTGCCAGCAGCACGACAGCTAGAATTAATCAGCCCCAGCATTTT.

This clone was seen a handful of times. The chain uses TRBV30 and TRBJ2-7; TRBD1 is a possible D gene (6 bases). V was pared by 0 bases and J by 6 bases, with 9 bases between. The germline gives CDR1 GTSNPN, CDR2 SVGIG (reference sequence). The CDR3 has 12 amino acids. In DNA form, the CDR3 reads TGTGCCTGGAGTGTAGGGGGTGCCGAGCAGTACTTC. Translation gives CAWSVGGAEQYF.

CDR3: CASNQRTDGAYEQYF. The CDR3 region has the DNA TGTGCCAGCAACCAAAGGACAGATGGGGCCTACGAGCAGTACTTC. The chain recombines TRBV6-5 with TRBJ2-7, with D possibly being TRBD1 (6 bases). Germline CDR1 and CDR2: MNHEY and SVGAGI. The CDR3 contains 15 residues. The V gene lost 7 bases and the J gene lost 2 bases, with 18 bases spanning the gap.

The V and J genes are TRBV4-1 and TRBJ2-7; 13 bases agree with TRBD2. Germline V gene data show CDR1 as MGHRA and CDR2 as YSYEKL. With V trimmed by 2 bases and J by 4 bases, 5 bases remained unmatched. CDR3 length: 16 residues. CDR3 in DNA: TGCGCCAGCAGCCAACCGACTAGCGGGAGGAATTACGAGCAGTACTTC. Translated: CASSQPTSGRNYEQYF.

This clone was seen a single time. The rearrangement joins TRBV5-1 to TRBJ1-1, with a possible D match to TRBD1 (6 bases). V dropped 3 bases and J dropped 10 bases, with 13 bases sitting between them. The germline CDR1 and CDR2 sequences are SGHRS and YFSETQ. The CDR3 has 12 residues. CDR3 sequence (DNA): TGCGCCAGCAGCTCACAGACAGGCCGAGCTTTCTTT. Its protein product is CASSSQTGRAFF.